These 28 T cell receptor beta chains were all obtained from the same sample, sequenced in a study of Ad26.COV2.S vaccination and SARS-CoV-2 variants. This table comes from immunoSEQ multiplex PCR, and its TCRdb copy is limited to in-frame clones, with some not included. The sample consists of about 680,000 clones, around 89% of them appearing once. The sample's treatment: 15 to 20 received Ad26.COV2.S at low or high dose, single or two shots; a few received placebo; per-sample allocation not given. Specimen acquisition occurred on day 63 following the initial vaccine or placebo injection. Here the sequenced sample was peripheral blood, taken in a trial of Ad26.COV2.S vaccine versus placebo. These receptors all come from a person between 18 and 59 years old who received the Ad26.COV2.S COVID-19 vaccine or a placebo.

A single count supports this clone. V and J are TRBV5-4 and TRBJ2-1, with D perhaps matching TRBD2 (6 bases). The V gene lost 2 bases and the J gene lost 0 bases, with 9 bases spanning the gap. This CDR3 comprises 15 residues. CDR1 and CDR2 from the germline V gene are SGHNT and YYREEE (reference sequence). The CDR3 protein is CASSFDGGSYNEQFF. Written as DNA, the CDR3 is TGTGCCAGCAGCTTCGACGGGGGCTCCTACAATGAGCAGTTCTTC.

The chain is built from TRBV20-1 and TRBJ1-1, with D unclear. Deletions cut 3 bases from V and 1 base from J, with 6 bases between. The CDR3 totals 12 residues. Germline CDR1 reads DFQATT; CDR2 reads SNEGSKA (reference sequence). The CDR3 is CSASEGNTEAFF. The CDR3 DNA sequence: TGCAGTGCTAGTGAGGGGAACACTGAAGCTTTCTTT.

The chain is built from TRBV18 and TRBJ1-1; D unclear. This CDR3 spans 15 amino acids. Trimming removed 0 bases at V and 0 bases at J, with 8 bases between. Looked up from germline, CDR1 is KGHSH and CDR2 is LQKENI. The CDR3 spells CASSPPPKVNTEAFF. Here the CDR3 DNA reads TGTGCCAGCTCACCACCGCCGAAAGTGAACACTGAAGCTTTCTTT.

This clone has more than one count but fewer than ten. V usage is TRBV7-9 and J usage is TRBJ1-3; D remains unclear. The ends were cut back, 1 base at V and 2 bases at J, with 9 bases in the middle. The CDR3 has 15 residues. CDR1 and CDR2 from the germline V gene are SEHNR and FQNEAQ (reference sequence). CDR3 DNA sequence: TGTGCCAGCAGCTTAGTAGGCGCAACTGGAAACACCATATATTTT. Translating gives CASSLVGATGNTIYF.

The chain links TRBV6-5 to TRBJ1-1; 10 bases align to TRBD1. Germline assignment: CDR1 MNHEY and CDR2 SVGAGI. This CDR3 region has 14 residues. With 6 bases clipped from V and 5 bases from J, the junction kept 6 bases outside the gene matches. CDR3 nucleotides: TGTGCCAGCAGCCGGGACAGGGGATATACTGAAGCTTTCTTT. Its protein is CASSRDRGYTEAFF.

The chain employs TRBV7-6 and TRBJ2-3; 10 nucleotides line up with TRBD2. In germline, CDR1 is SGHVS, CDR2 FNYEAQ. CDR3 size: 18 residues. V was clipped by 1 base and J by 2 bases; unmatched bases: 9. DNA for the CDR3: TGTGCCAGCAGCTTAGGGTCTAGCGGGGGACTTCTCACAGATACGCAGTATTTT. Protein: CASSLGSSGGLLTDTQYF.

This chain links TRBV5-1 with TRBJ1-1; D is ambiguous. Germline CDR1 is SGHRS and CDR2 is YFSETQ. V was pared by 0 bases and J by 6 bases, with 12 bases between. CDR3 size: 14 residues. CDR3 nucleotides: TGCGCCAGCAGCTTGGATGGGAAGAAGGCTGAAGCTTTCTTT. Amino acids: CASSLDGKKAEAFF.

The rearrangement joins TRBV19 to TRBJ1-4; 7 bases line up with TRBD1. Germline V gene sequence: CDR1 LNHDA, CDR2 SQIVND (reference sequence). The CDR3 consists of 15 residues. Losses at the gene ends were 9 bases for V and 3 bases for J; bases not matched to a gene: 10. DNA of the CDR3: TGTGCCAGCCAAACAAGGGGGCAGGCTAATGAAAAACTGTTTTTT. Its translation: CASQTRGQANEKLFF.

Here the CDR3 reads CASSSHTTIPSQETQYF. The CDR3 coding sequence is TGTGCCAGCAGTTCCCACACGACCATCCCTTCACAAGAGACCCAGTACTTC. The chain uses TRBV6-2 or TRBV6-3 and TRBJ2-5; no reliable D call. The V end lost 4 bases, the J end lost 2 bases, and 20 bases lay between the germline ends. The CDR3 covers 17 residues. The germline V gene has CDR1 MNHEY and CDR2 SVGEGT.

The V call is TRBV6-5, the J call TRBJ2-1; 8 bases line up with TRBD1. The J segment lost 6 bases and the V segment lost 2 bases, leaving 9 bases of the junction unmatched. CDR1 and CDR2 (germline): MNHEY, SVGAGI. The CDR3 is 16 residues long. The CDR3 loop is CASSYPRQGAGNEQFF. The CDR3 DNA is TGTGCCAGCAGTTACCCCCGGCAGGGGGCAGGCAATGAGCAGTTCTTC.

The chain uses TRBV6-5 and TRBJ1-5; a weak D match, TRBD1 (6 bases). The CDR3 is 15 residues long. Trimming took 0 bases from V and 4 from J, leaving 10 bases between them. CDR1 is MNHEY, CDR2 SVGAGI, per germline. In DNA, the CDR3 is TGTGCCAGCAGTTACTCGTACAGGGAAAATCAGCCCCAGCATTTT. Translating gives CASSYSYRENQPQHF.

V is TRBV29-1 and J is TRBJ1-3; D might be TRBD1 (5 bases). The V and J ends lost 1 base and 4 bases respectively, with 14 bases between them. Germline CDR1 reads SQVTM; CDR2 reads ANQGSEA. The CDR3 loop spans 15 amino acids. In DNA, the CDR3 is TGCAGCGTTGAAGTCGGGGCCTCCGCGGGAAACACCATATATTTT. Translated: CSVEVGASAGNTIYF.

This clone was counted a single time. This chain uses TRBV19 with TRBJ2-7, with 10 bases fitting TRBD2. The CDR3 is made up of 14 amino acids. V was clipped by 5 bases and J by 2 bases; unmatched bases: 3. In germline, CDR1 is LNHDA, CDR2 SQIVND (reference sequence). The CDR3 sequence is CASSPLAGPYEQYF. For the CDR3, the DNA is TGTGCCAGTAGTCCACTAGCGGGACCCTACGAGCAGTACTTC.

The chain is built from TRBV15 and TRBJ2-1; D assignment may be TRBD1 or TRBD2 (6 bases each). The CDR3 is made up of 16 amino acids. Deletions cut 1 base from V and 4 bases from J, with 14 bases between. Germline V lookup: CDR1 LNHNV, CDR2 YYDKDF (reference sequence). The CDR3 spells CATSRGGTLLYNEQFF. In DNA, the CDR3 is TGTGCCACCAGCAGAGGCGGGACACTGCTTTACAATGAGCAGTTCTTC.

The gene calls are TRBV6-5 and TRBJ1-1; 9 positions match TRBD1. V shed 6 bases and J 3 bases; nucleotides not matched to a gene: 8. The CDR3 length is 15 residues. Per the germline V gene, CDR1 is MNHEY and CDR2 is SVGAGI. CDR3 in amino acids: CASRVQGQGYTEAFF. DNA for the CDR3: TGTGCCAGCAGAGTTCAGGGACAGGGTTACACTGAAGCTTTCTTT.

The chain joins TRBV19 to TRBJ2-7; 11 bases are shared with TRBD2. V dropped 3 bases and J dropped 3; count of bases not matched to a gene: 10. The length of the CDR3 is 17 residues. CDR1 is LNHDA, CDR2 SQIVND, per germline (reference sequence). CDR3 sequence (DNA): TGTGCCAGTAGTATCGGGGTAGCGGGGGGGAACGTCTACGAGCAGTACTTC. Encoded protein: CASSIGVAGGNVYEQYF. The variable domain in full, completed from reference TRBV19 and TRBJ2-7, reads DGGITQSPKYLFRKEGQNVTLSCEQNLNHDAMYWYRQDPGQGLRLIYYSQIVNDFQKGDIAEGYSVSREKKESFPLTVTSAQKNPTAFYLCASSIGVAGGNVYEQYFGPGTRLTVT.

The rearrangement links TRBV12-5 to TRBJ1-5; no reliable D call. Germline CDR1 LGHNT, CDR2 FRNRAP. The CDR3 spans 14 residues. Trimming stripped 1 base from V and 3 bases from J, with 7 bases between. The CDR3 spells CASGLGLSNQPQHF. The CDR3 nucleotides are TGTGCTAGTGGTTTGGGGTTATCCAATCAGCCCCAGCATTTT.

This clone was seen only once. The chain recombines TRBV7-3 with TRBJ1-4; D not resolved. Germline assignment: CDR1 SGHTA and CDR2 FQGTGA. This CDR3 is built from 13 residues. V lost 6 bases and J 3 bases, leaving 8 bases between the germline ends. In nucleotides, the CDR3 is TGTGCCAGCAGTCCCGGACCTAATGAAAAACTGTTTTTT. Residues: CASSPGPNEKLFF.

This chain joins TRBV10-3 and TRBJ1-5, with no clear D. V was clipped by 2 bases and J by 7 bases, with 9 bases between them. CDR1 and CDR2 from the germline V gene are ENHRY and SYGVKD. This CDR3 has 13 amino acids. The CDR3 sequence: CAISEEVEQPQHF. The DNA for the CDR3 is TGTGCCATCAGTGAGGAGGTAGAACAGCCCCAGCATTTT.

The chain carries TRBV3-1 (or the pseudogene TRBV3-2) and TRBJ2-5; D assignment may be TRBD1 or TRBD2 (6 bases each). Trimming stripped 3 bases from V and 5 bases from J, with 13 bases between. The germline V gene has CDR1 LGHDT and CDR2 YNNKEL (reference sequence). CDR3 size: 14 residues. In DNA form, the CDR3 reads TGTGCCAGCAGCCAGACTAGGGGGTCGGAGACCCAGTACTTC. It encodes CASSQTRGSETQYF.

CDR3 sequence (DNA): TGTGCCAGCAGCCAAGAAGGGGCGAACACTGAAGCTTTCTTT. Encoded protein: CASSQEGANTEAFF. The rearrangement uses TRBV3-1 (or the pseudogene TRBV3-2) and TRBJ1-1; weak D call: TRBD1 (5 bases). CDR1 is LGHDT, CDR2 YNNKEL, per germline (reference sequence). The CDR3 is made up of 14 amino acids. V was trimmed by 0 bases and J by 1 base, leaving 6 bases between them.

As DNA, the CDR3 is TGTGCCACCAAGCCGGGGACAGGGAGAGCCGGGGAGCTGTTTTTT. It is translated as CATKPGTGRAGELFF. The chain uses TRBV6-5 and TRBJ2-2; 9 bases line up with TRBD1. V was pared by 10 bases and J by 6 bases, with 12 bases of the junction left unmatched. CDR1 is MNHEY, CDR2 SVGAGI, per germline. The CDR3 loop spans 15 amino acids.

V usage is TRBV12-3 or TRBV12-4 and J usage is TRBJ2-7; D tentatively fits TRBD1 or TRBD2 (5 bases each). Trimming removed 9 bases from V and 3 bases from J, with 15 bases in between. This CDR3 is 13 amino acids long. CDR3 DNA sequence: TGTGCCAGTGGGGACGGATGGGGCTACGAGCAGTACTTC. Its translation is CASGDGWGYEQYF.

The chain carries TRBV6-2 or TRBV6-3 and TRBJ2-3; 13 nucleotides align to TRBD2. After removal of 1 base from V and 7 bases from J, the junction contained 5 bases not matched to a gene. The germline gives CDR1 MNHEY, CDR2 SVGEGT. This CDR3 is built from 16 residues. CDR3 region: CASSYYSGLAGNTQYF. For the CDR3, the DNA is TGTGCCAGCAGTTACTACTCGGGACTAGCGGGGAATACGCAGTATTTT.

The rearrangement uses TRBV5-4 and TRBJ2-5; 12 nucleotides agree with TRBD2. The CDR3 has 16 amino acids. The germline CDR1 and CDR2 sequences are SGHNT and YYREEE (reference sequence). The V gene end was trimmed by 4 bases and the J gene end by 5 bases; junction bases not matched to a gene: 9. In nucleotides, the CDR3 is TGTGCCAGCAGCCGATCTAGCGGGAGGGCCGGGGAGACCCAGTACTTC. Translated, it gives CASSRSSGRAGETQYF.

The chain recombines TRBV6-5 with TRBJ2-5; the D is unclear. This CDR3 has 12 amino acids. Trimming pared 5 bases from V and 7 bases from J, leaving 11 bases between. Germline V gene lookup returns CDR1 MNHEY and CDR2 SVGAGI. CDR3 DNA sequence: TGTGCCAGCAGTACGCCGATGGGGACCCAGTACTTC. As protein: CASSTPMGTQYF.

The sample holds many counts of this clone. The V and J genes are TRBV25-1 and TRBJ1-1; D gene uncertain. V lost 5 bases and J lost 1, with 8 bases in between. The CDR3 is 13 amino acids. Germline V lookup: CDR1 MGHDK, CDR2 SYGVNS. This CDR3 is CASSPSGNTEAFF. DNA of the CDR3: TGTGCCAGCAGTCCGTCGGGGAACACTGAAGCTTTCTTT.

CDR3 in amino acids: CASRIGGGYEQYF. For the CDR3, the DNA is TGTGCCAGCAGGATCGGGGGTGGCTACGAGCAGTACTTC. This chain links TRBV5-6 with TRBJ2-7, with D tentatively TRBD2 (6 bases). Trimming shortened V by 5 bases and J by 3 bases, and 12 bases separated the two germline ends. The CDR3 covers 13 residues. Germline CDR1 SGHDT, CDR2 YYEEEE.